This entry lists 5 T cell receptor beta chains sequenced from one sample in a study of graft-versus-host responses after intestinal transplantation. The assay was immunoSEQ multiplex PCR, and TCRdb's table has in-frame clones only and misses some. The table records about 15,000 clones, about 95% of them present only once. Sequences were derived from PBMCs, sampled 9 days after transplant. These receptors all stem from a human patient who received an intestinal transplant, so some T cells may come from the graft donor.

The rearrangement joins TRBV1 to TRBJ2-7; the DNA was not used to check the table's D call, TRBD1. TRBV1 is flagged as a pseudogene. CDR3 size: 13 residues. The CDR3 reads CTSSQDSSYEQYF. DNA for the CDR3: TGCACCAGCAGCCAAGACAGCTCCTACGAGCAGTACTTC.

The chain links TRBV27 to TRBJ2-7, with D perhaps matching TRBD1 or TRBD2 (6 bases each). V was shortened by 0 bases and J by 1 base, with 10 bases between the two germline ends. This CDR3 spans 15 amino acids. Germline V gene lookup returns CDR1 MNHEY and CDR2 SMNVEV (reference sequence). The CDR3 DNA reads TGTGCCAGCAGTTTATCGGGGGGCGGGTCCTACGAGCAGTACTTC. As protein: CASSLSGGGSYEQYF.

The chain is built from TRBV28 and TRBJ1-2; perhaps TRBD1 as D (5 bases). This CDR3 has 14 amino acids. Germline V gene lookup returns CDR1 MDHEN and CDR2 SYDVKM. Trimming took 1 base from V and 6 from J, leaving 12 bases between them. This CDR3 is CASSLFLGQDGYTF. CDR3 nucleotide sequence: TGTGCCAGCAGTTTATTTCTGGGGCAGGATGGCTACACCTTC.

The V gene is TRBV5-1, the J gene TRBJ2-1; 10 bases are shared with TRBD2. Germline CDR1 is SGHRS and CDR2 is YFSETQ. V lost 4 bases and J lost 4; bases outside the gene matches: 2. The CDR3 is made up of 14 amino acids. Written as DNA, the CDR3 is TGCGCCAGCAGCAGCGGGAGGGCTTACAATGAGCAGTTCTTC. It specifies CASSSGRAYNEQFF.

The rearrangement uses TRBV5-1 and TRBJ2-1, with 9 bases aligning to TRBD1. The trim removed 2 bases at V and 5 bases at J, leaving 11 bases unmatched. Germline V gene sequence: CDR1 SGHRS, CDR2 YFSETQ. The CDR3 is 17 amino acids. For the CDR3, the DNA is TGCGCCAGCAGCTTTTTCGTCGGGGACAGGGCGAACAATGAGCAGTTCTTC. Amino acids: CASSFFVGDRANNEQFF.